Sequencing of this T cell receptor (beta chain) was carried out in a study of regulatory T cells in long-lasting Graves disease. Study-wide points: A greater number of public clonotypes (2,741) was shared by persistent patients than by new patients (roughly 880).

In building TCR beta libraries, iRepertoire HTBI primers were used together with Arm-PCR of CDR3 regions. In TCRdb, the multiplex PCR reads were re-called with MiXCR into one record per CDR3 protein. The sample comprises about half a million distinct CDR3 sequences, more than 10% of which are singletons, and almost 9% rests with the top ten. This clonotype showed up many times. Antigen: not known. Regarding time point: newly diagnosed GD, antithyroid drugs for less than 3 months. Extracted PBMC RNA gave rise to the TCR library. These sequences were also reported in another study, on T cells in Graves' hyperthyroidism and ophthalmopathy. That work adds: Reasons for excluding patients were uncontrolled infection, other autoimmune disease, pregnancy or lactation. Primed by the HTBI set, a first-round RT-PCR was run on the TCR CDR3. Progression to ophthalmopathy was predicted a median of roughly 6.5 months early.

The input for sequencing was peripheral blood mononuclear cells (PBMCs), taken at new diagnosis, from a patient treated with antithyroid drugs. This receptor was taken from a woman aged 25 to 45 with Graves disease.

In nucleotides, the CDR3 is TGTGCCAGCAGCCGGGCCGGGGGTACCGGGGAGCTGTTTTTT. This sequence encodes CASSRAGGTGELFF. The V call is TRBV7-9, the J call TRBJ2-2; D is perhaps TRBD2 (6 bases). The CDR3 has 14 residues. The V end lost 5 bases, the J end lost 5 bases, and 12 bases lay between the germline ends. CDR1 is SEHNR and CDR2 is FQNEAQ in the germline V gene (reference sequence).